A single sample gave rise to the 7 T cell receptor beta chains below, sequenced in a study of early T cells in non-severe SARS-CoV-2 infection. TCRdb fed the 5' RACE reads into MiXCR, producing one record per CDR3 protein. The top ten clones hold around 3.9% of a sample with around 57,000 distinct CDR3 sequences, 6% to 7% of them seen once. Sequencing was carried out using whole blood. These receptor sequences come from an adult who was a healthcare worker with PCR-confirmed SARS-CoV-2 infection or an uninfected control (not recorded which).

In its sample, this clonotype was seen many times. The genes are TRBV13 and TRBJ1-3; a possible D gene is TRBD1 (5 bases). The CDR3 is made up of 14 amino acids. Per germline, CDR1 PRHDT and CDR2 FYEKMQ (reference sequence). V gave up 5 bases and J gave up 3 bases, with 11 bases separating them. CDR3 in amino acids: CASSQRGFGNTIYF. CDR3 DNA sequence: TGTGCCAGCAGCCAACGGGGGTTTGGAAACACCATATATTTT.

This clonotype was seen repeatedly, ten times or more. CDR3 bases: TGTGCCAGTACCATGGTTAGGGGTGGAAATGGCTACACCTTC. Protein sequence: CASTMVRGGNGYTF. The J gene is TRBJ1-2, the V gene TRBV19; possible D gene TRBD1, 5 bases. This CDR3 comprises 14 residues. Trimming took off 7 bases at V and 6 bases at J, with 18 bases between the two ends. Per the germline V gene, CDR1 is LNHDA and CDR2 is SQIVND (reference sequence). Variable domain in full (rest from reference TRBV19 and TRBJ1-2): DGGITQSPKYLFRKEGQNVTLSCEQNLNHDAMYWYRQDPGQGLRLIYYSQIVNDFQKGDIAEGYSVSREKKESFPLTVTSAQKNPTAFYLCASTMVRGGNGYTFGSGTRLTVV.

The rearrangement uses TRBV18 and TRBJ2-7; D is unclear. Germline V gene lookup returns CDR1 KGHSH and CDR2 LQKENI. Deletions cut 3 bases from V and 6 bases from J, with 12 bases between. The CDR3 covers 13 residues. This CDR3 is CASSPSSWGEQYF. CDR3 DNA: TGTGCCAGCTCACCCTCGTCTTGGGGCGAGCAGTACTTC.

This clonotype was counted many times. This sequence joins TRBV20-1 and TRBJ1-2; perhaps TRBD1 as D (6 bases). The germline V and J ends were trimmed by 7 bases and 4 bases, with 16 bases remaining between them. The CDR3 runs to 13 residues. Per germline, CDR1 DFQATT and CDR2 SNEGSKA (reference sequence). This chain's CDR3 is CSGEGGQGYGYTF. The CDR3 DNA reads TGCAGTGGAGAGGGGGGCCAGGGCTATGGCTACACCTTC.

The chain employs TRBV2 and TRBJ2-3, with 7 bases lining up with TRBD1. The CDR3 has 11 amino acids. Germline V gives CDR1 SNHLY, CDR2 FYNNEI. V shed 2 bases, J shed 11 bases, and the junction held 1 base outside the gene matches. The CDR3 bases are TGTGCCAGCAGTGAACGACAGGGGCAGTATTTT. It specifies CASSERQGQYF.

This clonotype was counted many times. V and J are TRBV25-1 and TRBJ2-2, with TRBD1 identical over 9 bases. This CDR3 comprises 13 residues. V was clipped by 6 bases and J by 5 bases; unmatched bases: 1. Germline lookup yields CDR1 MGHDK and CDR2 SYGVNS. CDR3 in amino acids: CASRTGGTGELFF. The CDR3 DNA reads TGTGCCAGCAGGACAGGGGGAACCGGGGAGCTGTTTTTT.

This chain links TRBV20-1 with TRBJ1-6; D possibly corresponds to TRBD1 (6 bases). CDR1 and CDR2 from the germline V gene are DFQATT and SNEGSKA (reference sequence). Trimming took off 0 bases at V and 7 bases at J, with 13 bases between the two ends. The CDR3 length is 15 residues. The CDR3 nucleotides are TGCAGTGCTAGAGACGCCGGGACAAGGAATTCACCCCTCCACTTT. This translates into CSARDAGTRNSPLHF.